A single sample gave rise to the 19 T cell receptor beta chains below, sequenced in a study of T cell responses to AZD1222 COVID-19 vaccine. Clones were sequenced by immunoSEQ multiplex PCR, and TCRdb holds only the in-frame ones, with some missing. Here the sample spans over 95,000 clones, approximately 90% being singletons. This sample comprised peripheral blood, obtained on day 0 of AZD1222 vaccination. The receptors derive from an adult in good health.

This rearrangement joins TRBV5-1 to TRBJ2-5, with D possibly matching TRBD1 (6 bases). The CDR3 runs to 13 residues. Germline-derived CDR1 and CDR2 are SGHRS and YFSETQ. The V end was cut by 6 bases, the J end by 4 bases, with 13 bases between. CDR3 nucleotide sequence: TGCGCCAGCAAGGGGGAAGGGGGAGAGACCCAGTACTTC. As protein: CASKGEGGETQYF.

About this clone itself: This may arise from a read error, as a much more abundant clone is one base away. The rearrangement links TRBV7-2 to TRBJ1-2; D uncertain. Germline V gives CDR1 SGHTA, CDR2 FQGNSA. This CDR3 is 13 amino acids long. Trimming cost V 7 bases and J 5 bases, with 14 bases left between them. The CDR3, as DNA: TGTGCCAGCAACCCCGCGACGGGATATGGCTACACCTTC. It encodes CASNPATGYGYTF.

This chain links TRBV18 with TRBJ1-2; perhaps TRBD1 as D (6 bases). From germline, CDR1 is KGHSH and CDR2 LQKENI. The CDR3 loop spans 15 amino acids. Trimming left V 6 bases short and J 0 bases short, with 14 bases between. CDR3 in amino acids: CASSPSPGANYGYTF. The CDR3 DNA sequence: TGTGCCAGCTCGCCGTCTCCAGGGGCTAACTATGGCTACACCTTC.

The chain joins TRBV5-1 to TRBJ2-5; D not certain. Germline CDR1 SGHRS, CDR2 YFSETQ. CDR3 length: 13 amino acids. Between the trimmed V and J ends, which lost 3 bases and 1 base, there was a span of 7 bases. As DNA, the CDR3 is TGCGCCAGCAGCTCAGAAGGCCAAGAGACCCAGTACTTC. This encodes CASSSEGQETQYF.

J is TRBJ1-3 and V is TRBV27; the D gene is possibly TRBD1 (5 bases). Germline loops: CDR1 MNHEY, CDR2 SMNVEV (reference sequence). The CDR3 loop spans 14 amino acids. V dropped 6 bases and J dropped 0 bases, with 9 bases sitting between them. CDR3 bases: TGTGCCAGCAGCAGGGAGCTCTCTGGAAACACCATATATTTT. The encoded protein is CASSRELSGNTIYF.

V and J are TRBV27 and TRBJ2-3; D gene unclear. The CDR3 is made up of 14 amino acids. Germline-derived CDR1 and CDR2 are MNHEY and SMNVEV (reference sequence). V was clipped by 2 bases and J by 0 bases, with 6 bases between them. The CDR3 DNA reads TGTGCCAGCAGTTTAGAGCGCAGCACAGATACGCAGTATTTT. Protein product: CASSLERSTDTQYF.

The rearrangement joins TRBV29-1 to TRBJ1-2; D gene unclear. The CDR3 has 11 amino acids. Between the trimmed V and J ends, which lost 6 bases and 6 bases, there was a span of 11 bases. Germline CDR1 SQVTM, CDR2 ANQGSEA. CDR3: CSVLDLDGYTF. The CDR3 bases are TGCAGCGTCCTCGATTTAGATGGCTACACCTTC.

The chain is built from TRBV2 and TRBJ2-2, with D uncertain. Trimming took 7 bases from V and 2 from J, leaving 14 bases between them. The CDR3 covers 15 residues. The V gene's germline CDR1 is SNHLY and CDR2 FYNNEI. In DNA, the CDR3 is TGTGCCAGCAACGGGCCAGCCGGTAACACCGGGGAGCTGTTTTTT. Translated, it gives CASNGPAGNTGELFF.

This clone was seen only a few times. The CDR3 DNA is TGTGCCAGCAGCCCGAGGGACAGGGGCAACGAGCAGTACTTC. Translating gives CASSPRDRGNEQYF. The chain is built from TRBV3-1 (or the pseudogene TRBV3-2) and TRBJ2-7, with TRBD1 identical over 10 bases. The CDR3 runs 14 residues. With 4 bases clipped from V and 5 bases from J, the junction kept 5 bases outside the gene matches. The V gene's germline CDR1 is LGHDT and CDR2 YNNKEL (reference sequence).

This sequence joins TRBV6-1 and TRBJ1-2; D is unclear. The V gene lost 2 bases and the J gene lost 5 bases, with 9 bases spanning the gap. This CDR3 has 13 amino acids. The germline V gene has CDR1 MNHNS and CDR2 SASEGT. The CDR3 DNA reads TGTGCCAGCAGTGAATCCCAGAATTATGGCTACACCTTC. Protein product: CASSESQNYGYTF.

This chain joins TRBV21-1 and TRBJ1-6; TRBD1, the table's D call, was not compared with the DNA. TRBV21-1 is flagged as a pseudogene. The CDR3 runs to 18 residues. For the CDR3, the DNA is TGTGCCAGCAGCAAATCTATCGACAAGAGCTCCTATAATTCACCCCTCCACTTT. Translation gives CASSKSIDKSSYNSPLHF.

The chain uses TRBV18 and TRBJ2-2; 9 nucleotides agree with TRBD2. Unmatched junction bases numbered 5, after V lost 3 bases and J lost 3 bases. Germline values: CDR1 KGHSH, CDR2 LQKENI. The CDR3 totals 16 residues. The CDR3 nucleotides are TGTGCCAGCTCACCTCTAATAGCGGGGGACACCGGGGAGCTGTTTTTT. Its translation is CASSPLIAGDTGELFF.

This chain connects TRBV18 to TRBJ2-7; D tentatively fits TRBD1 or TRBD2 (5 bases each). CDR3 size: 14 residues. The ends were cut back, 3 bases at V and 3 bases at J, with 12 bases in the middle. Germline V CDR1 and CDR2: KGHSH, LQKENI. The CDR3 loop reads CASSPQGPYYEQYF. As DNA, the CDR3 is TGTGCCAGCTCACCCCAGGGACCCTACTACGAGCAGTACTTC.

This rearrangement joins TRBV3-1 (or the pseudogene TRBV3-2) to TRBJ2-2; perhaps TRBD2 as D (6 bases). CDR1 LGHDT and CDR2 YNNKEL come from the germline V gene (reference sequence). The CDR3 runs to 17 residues. The V gene lost 0 bases and the J gene lost 6 bases, with 17 bases spanning the gap. Written as DNA, the CDR3 is TGTGCCAGCAGCCAAGATAGGGCTACTAGCTCGGCCGGGGAGCTGTTTTTT. As protein: CASSQDRATSSAGELFF.

The genes are TRBV12-5 and TRBJ2-3; D unclear. Germline assignment: CDR1 LGHNT and CDR2 FRNRAP. V was pared by 4 bases and J by 7 bases, with 6 bases between. This CDR3 spans 11 amino acids. The CDR3 protein is CASGSLYTQYF. CDR3 in DNA: TGTGCTAGTGGTTCCCTATATACGCAGTATTTT. Full variable domain (rest looked up from reference TRBV12-5 and TRBJ2-3): DARVTQTPRHKVTEMGQEVTMRCQPILGHNTVFWYRQTMMQGLELLAYFRNRAPLDDSGMPKDRFSAEMPDATLATLKIQPSEPRDSAVYFCASGSLYTQYFGPGTRLTVL.

The chain uses TRBV5-1 and TRBJ2-7; a weak D match, TRBD1 (6 bases). V shed 0 bases and J shed 4 bases, with 11 bases lying between them. The germline V gene encodes CDR1 SGHRS and CDR2 YFSETQ. The CDR3 sequence is 14 residues long. The CDR3 spells CASSLVGQLYEQYF. CDR3 DNA sequence: TGCGCCAGCAGCTTGGTCGGACAGTTATACGAGCAGTACTTC.

The rearrangement links TRBV2 to TRBJ2-7, with TRBD1 identical over 8 bases. Germline assignment: CDR1 SNHLY and CDR2 FYNNEI. J gave up 4 bases and V 3 bases, and 5 bases lay outside the gene matches. This CDR3 contains 14 residues. The CDR3 loop reads CASSDGQGSYEQYF. The CDR3 coding sequence is TGTGCCAGCAGTGATGGACAGGGATCTTACGAGCAGTACTTC.

The genes are TRBV28 and TRBJ1-6, with D perhaps matching TRBD1 (6 bases). The germline gives CDR1 MDHEN, CDR2 SYDVKM. V dropped 6 bases and J dropped 0 bases, with 21 bases sitting between them. This CDR3 is built from 19 residues. CDR3 bases: TGTGCCAGCAGAGGGGGACCCTTGAGGCCCAGCTCCTATAATTCACCCCTCCACTTT. Protein product: CASRGGPLRPSSYNSPLHF.

V usage is TRBV7-2 and J usage is TRBJ1-5; possible D gene TRBD1, 5 bases. The germline V gene has CDR1 SGHTA and CDR2 FQGNSA. The CDR3 covers 17 residues. V was cut by 5 bases and J by 0 bases, with 17 bases left in between. The CDR3 coding sequence is TGTGCCAGCAGCCCGATGGGGGGACGCTATAGCAATCAGCCCCAGCATTTT. Its translation: CASSPMGGRYSNQPQHF.